This T cell receptor beta chain was retrieved from a study of T cells of healthy individuals. Trimming at V came to 6 bases and at J to 3 bases, leaving 7 bases not matched to a gene. The CDR3 sequence is 16 residues long. TCRdb redid the calling of the 5' RACE reads with MiXCR, one entry per CDR3 protein. The sample shows around 83,000 distinct CDR3 sequences, 5% of them seen only once. The table lists this clonotype with many counts. The V and J genes are TRBV12-3 or TRBV12-4 and TRBJ2-2; 10 nucleotides align to TRBD1. The clonotype was recovered from a female donor in good health. This CDR3 is CASRRQGATDTGELFF. The CDR3 bases are TGTGCCAGCAGGCGACAGGGGGCCACGGACACCGGGGAGCTGTTTTTT.